This TCR beta chain was retrieved from a study of blood T cells in healthy people across ages (dated by TCRdb to between 2015 and 2016). About the investigation overall: In model experiments, template switching captured about one uniquely barcoded TCR beta cDNA molecule for every two T cells. To avoid experimental bias, donors of different ages were randomly spread across the sequencing lanes. For two donors (one aged 18 to 29 and one aged 80 or older), the study analyzed two additional independent replicas of 1 million unique cDNA reads from the same blood draw. The study measured age-related changes in TCR beta repertoire diversity using deep sequencing normalized with unique cDNA molecular identifiers. The donors were split into four age groups: young (average about 16 years), middle-aged (roughly 42), aged (62) and long-lived (about 82). What the work shows at the level of the full study, not this receptor alone: Donor CMV infection status was unknown, potentially confounding age-related changes in expanded clonotypes. Total diversity estimates from one million sequenced T cells were considered lower bounds and underestimates. Compared with the aged group, more naive CD4+ T cells, fewer expanded clones and increased TCR diversity were shown by the long-lived group, suggesting age selection. There was a strong correlation between observed TCR beta diversity and the percentage of naive T cells measured by flow cytometry. Since profiling was done on bulk unsorted PBMCs, naive and antigen-experienced compartments could not be conclusively compared. Observed TCR beta diversity per million T cells fell roughly linearly with age, and a significant reduction was already apparent by age about 43.

Donors were a few dozen systemically healthy Caucasian individuals from Russia aged roughly 6 to 95 years. About 10 milliliters of peripheral blood were drawn from each donor into EDTA-treated Vacutainer tubes. Ficoll-Paque density-gradient centrifugation was used to isolate PBMCs, with at least 7 million obtained per sample. Total RNA, at least 5.5 micrograms per sample, was extracted from PBMCs with Trizol reagent. For every donor, flow cytometry on a PBMC aliquot measured the percentage of naive CD45RAhigh/CD27high T cells. From the germline V gene, CDR1 is SGHTA and CDR2 is FQGNSA. Including cysteine and phenylalanine, the CDR3 has 15 amino acids. Only CDR3 DNA is held: 45 bases, read in frame from base 1. The trim is 5 bases for V and 1 base for J, with a gap of 13 bases between the germline ends. Comments on this clonotype: Its antigen is currently not known. The input lacks base qualities; no much larger clone sits a single base away.

The receptor library was made with 5' RACE. A second PCR of roughly 7 to 12 cycles was performed with a sample-barcoded 5' primer and a J-beta primer mix. A template-switch 5' adaptor carrying 12 random nucleotides introduced a unique molecular identifier onto each TCR beta cDNA molecule. Each sample yielded at least 3 million CDR3-containing paired-end reads. The Mint cDNA synthesis kit, primed by a TRBC-specific oligonucleotide, was used to synthesize first-strand cDNA from all RNA. Following uracil-DNA glycosylase treatment, a first 18-cycle PCR with universal primers M1SS and BC2_uni_R was performed on all cDNA. The authors' analysis ran thus. For normalization, 1 million high-quality reads were randomly selected from each sample, with every read carrying a distinct molecular identifier. Reads with shared molecular identifiers were discarded instead of being binned into consensus sequences. MiTCR, with a Q25 quality threshold and the strictest error-elimination algorithm, was used for CDR3 identification, clonotype clustering and error correction. A nonparametric unseen species model using Euler transformation provided a lower-bound estimate of total TCR beta diversity. TCRdb redid the processing of the public reads, applying fastp at Q25 and MiXCR, and retained in-frame beta chains. All rows with the same CDR3 protein become a single entry with the most common DNA and genes. The V and J calls follow TCRdb's processing rather than the paper's. Within this sample are approximately 2,000,000 distinct CDR3 sequences, with around 40% of them counted one time only. The ten largest clones take up roughly 23% of the sample.

Here the chain combines TRBV7-2 and TRBJ2-3; tentative D gene TRBD2, with 5 bases matching. The TCR was taken from a human donor in good health. The source material was blood. The CDR3 region has the sequence CASSLHERGTDTQYF. The nucleotide sequence is given as TGTGCCAGCAGCCTCCACGAGAGGGGCACAGATACGCAGTATTTT.